The sequence of this TCR beta chain was determined in a study of blood T cell repertoires in COVID-19. V shed 6 bases, J shed 2 bases, and the junction held 7 bases outside the gene matches. The CDR3 sequence is 14 residues long. Germline assignment: CDR1 MDHEN and CDR2 SYDVKM. Enrollees, about 18 to 95 years old, lived in approximately 24 US areas. Categorization into cohorts depended on clinical history that participants reported. The method was immunoSEQ multiplex PCR; TCRdb's version includes in-frame clones alone and lacks a portion of them. The data show about 400,000 clones, approximately 90% seen once.

Sample: PBMCs or T cells enriched from blood (not recorded which). The chain joins TRBV28 to TRBJ2-7; 7 nucleotides line up with TRBD1. The clonotype comes from a woman aged 25-40 years with acute COVID-19. The CDR3 loop is CASRKGGPTYEQYF. The CDR3 DNA follows: TGTGCCAGCAGAAAAGGGGGCCCGACCTACGAGCAGTACTTC.